This is a list of T cell receptor beta chains from one sample in a study of T-cell memory formation after mild COVID-19. TCRdb re-analysed the 5' RACE reads in MiXCR, keeping a single row per CDR3 protein. The repertoire includes about 360,000 distinct CDR3 sequences, approximately 15% of them detected once, and 20% to 25% sits in the top ten. The sequenced sample consisted of PBMCs or a T cell subset sorted from them (not recorded which). The receptors come from a man aged 18 to 35 who had mild COVID-19 (a few samples of this study predate the infection). Cell type and time point are not known. Each CDR3 is given with its conserved first and last residue. The order of the fields is J gene, V gene, CDR3 protein.

J: TRBJ1-5; V: TRBV5-5; CDR3: CASSGLQVGQPQHF
J: TRBJ2-5; V: TRBV6-2/TRBV6-3; CDR3: CASNAGVETQYF
J: TRBJ1-3; V: TRBV6-5; CDR3: CASSSRTGDMRVNTIYF
J: TRBJ2-3; V: TRBV7-2; CDR3: CASTLGLNRGPDTQYF
J: TRBJ2-7; V: TRBV4-3; CDR3: CASSQDLAGGSYEQYF
J: TRBJ1-2; V: TRBV25-1; CDR3: CASKGQGLGYGYTF
J: TRBJ2-1; V: TRBV7-9; CDR3: CASAPTVGVNEQFF
J: TRBJ2-4; V: TRBV4-1; CDR3: CASSPIGALLAKNIQYF
J: TRBJ2-3; V: TRBV6-5; CDR3: CASSRSETTGTQYF
J: TRBJ1-5; V: TRBV11-2; CDR3: CASATVGEQPQHF
J: TRBJ2-3; V: TRBV7-2; CDR3: CASSLPEMGQVTQYF
J: TRBJ2-2; V: TRBV12-3/TRBV12-4; CDR3: CASSPRGVAGGNTGELFF
J: TRBJ2-7; V: TRBV4-3; CDR3: CASSQAITASSYEQYF
J: TRBJ2-7; V: TRBV5-1; CDR3: CASRPRSGYEQYF
J: TRBJ2-5; V: TRBV7-2; CDR3: CASSLDPLWGEETQYF
J: TRBJ2-1; V: TRBV7-2; CDR3: CASSLNQPIGYNEQFF
J: TRBJ2-1; V: TRBV5-1; CDR3: CASSWGDSSYNEQFF
J: TRBJ2-1; V: TRBV7-3; CDR3: CASSTTGGPYNEQFF
J: TRBJ2-3; V: TRBV5-6; CDR3: CASSLVTGGPDTDTQYF
J: TRBJ2-1; V: TRBV4-1; CDR3: CASNRGSSYNEQFF
J: TRBJ2-1; V: TRBV7-2; CDR3: CASSLAGGPNEQFF
J: TRBJ1-1; V: TRBV7-6; CDR3: CASSLWGTEAFF
J: TRBJ1-1; V: TRBV6-2/TRBV6-3; CDR3: CASRSGVVTEAFF